This is a list of T cell receptor beta chains from one sample in a study of CD8+CD57+ T cells in acquired aplastic anemia. From the reads, TCRdb called clonotypes with MiXCR, one entry per CDR3 protein. The sample lists 180,000 or so distinct CDR3 sequences; roughly 50% were seen once. The sample was sorted CD4+, CD8+, or CD8+CD57+ T cells (not recorded which) from PBMCs. Receptors originate from a human donor with aplastic anemia. CDR3s include the opening cysteine and the closing phenylalanine or tryptophan.

j_call,v_call,cdr3_aa
TRBJ1-3,TRBV10-2,CASRGGTYSGNTIYF
TRBJ1-2,TRBV5-1,CASSLAQGARGYTF
TRBJ2-5,TRBV10-1,CASSDRGASQETQYF
TRBJ2-7,TRBV7-2,CASSLAGDYEQYF
TRBJ2-7,TRBV2,CASIRGDLSYEQYF
TRBJ1-5,TRBV28,CASTNPVDQPQHF
TRBJ1-6,TRBV6-1,CASRTRGKDSPLHF
TRBJ2-7,TRBV10-2,CASSKTGSGYEQYF
TRBJ2-1,TRBV6-4,CASSEQTNEQFF
TRBJ1-2,TRBV2,CASRSDNSNYGYTF
TRBJ2-5,TRBV5-1,CASRFPGLAVQETQYF
TRBJ2-3,TRBV11-1,CASSYWGLADPDTQYF
TRBJ2-7,TRBV20-1,CSARPGQGAEQYF
TRBJ1-2,TRBV19,CASTSTGTNYGYTF
TRBJ2-7,TRBV10-1,CASSPGKVQYF
TRBJ2-1,TRBV10-3,CATGFQETQFF
TRBJ2-7,TRBV19,CASSIAAGRGQYF
TRBJ2-1,TRBV7-2,CASSGPGNEQFF
TRBJ2-7,TRBV2,CASSDPWGGGYEQYF
TRBJ2-3,TRBV29-1,CSVAQREGGTDTQYF
TRBJ1-5,TRBV7-2,CASSRETEPQHF
TRBJ1-1,TRBV25-1,CASSAWGQREEAFF
TRBJ1-6,TRBV2,CASRKQGDNSPLHF
TRBJ2-7,TRBV20-1,CSATRTARGEQYF
TRBJ2-3,TRBV5-1,CASRPRLLTDTQYF
TRBJ2-2,TRBV12-3/TRBV12-4,CASTSDPNTGELFF
TRBJ2-6,TRBV11-3,CASQGQALRANVLTF
TRBJ2-1,TRBV5-1,CASSLGRGGGGAYNEQFF
TRBJ1-5,TRBV7-9,CASSLEGHQHF
TRBJ1-1,TRBV6-1,CASSLARTDTEAFF
TRBJ1-1,TRBV7-9,CASSPGTSTEAFF
TRBJ2-7,TRBV5-1,CASSLAGLPSNEQYF
TRBJ2-5,TRBV2,CASSEVKETQYF
TRBJ1-2,TRBV5-1,CASSLAGRGGGYTF
TRBJ2-4,TRBV5-1,CASSWDTRTQTIQYF
TRBJ1-6,TRBV6-1,CVSRKPGQQNSPLHF
TRBJ2-3,TRBV14,CASSQGRIIHGQYF
TRBJ1-5,TRBV24-1,CATSDFGTDSNQPQHF
TRBJ2-1,TRBV7-7,CASFSGSNEQLF
TRBJ2-5,TRBV5-1,CASTHVGGGETQYF
TRBJ2-7,TRBV20-1,CSAKTGGSYEQYF
TRBJ2-1,TRBV9,CASSKDWSSYNEQFF
TRBJ2-3,TRBV20-1,CSAGVAGLTDTQYF
TRBJ2-3,TRBV7-3,CASVGGGTDTQYF
TRBJ2-7,TRBV18,CASSPPGQTYEQHF
TRBJ2-7,TRBV7-8,CASSLGTEYEQYF
TRBJ1-1,TRBV2,CASSRGRNMNTEAFF
TRBJ1-1,TRBV6-5,CASSFGTTNTEAFF
TRBJ1-2,TRBV20-1,CSASPYTF
TRBJ2-7,TRBV7-2,CASSRGTRGPYEQYF
TRBJ1-6,TRBV12-3/TRBV12-4,CASSLGGSPLHF